Each of the 7 T cell receptor beta chains below was sequenced from the same sample in a study of cytomegalovirus exposure and HLA in healthy donors. The data were produced by immunoSEQ multiplex PCR, yet TCRdb's version contains in-frame clones alone and is incomplete. This sample has 75,000 to 90,000 clones, with almost 97% found just once. The specimen was PBMCs. The receptors were gathered from a man between 18 and 29 years old in good health and CMV-seropositive.

The rearrangement uses TRBV30 and TRBJ2-3; possibly TRBD2 for D (5 bases). V lost 0 bases, J lost 4 bases, and 8 bases lay in between. The CDR3 has 13 residues. Germline CDR1 GTSNPN, CDR2 SVGIG (reference sequence). CDR3 in amino acids: CAWSVGVADTQYF. The CDR3 DNA reads TGTGCCTGGAGTGTGGGAGTTGCAGATACGCAGTATTTT.

The chain links TRBV5-1 to TRBJ2-7, with no clear D. Germline CDR1 SGHRS, CDR2 YFSETQ. This CDR3 has 13 amino acids. V lost 4 bases and J 4 bases, leaving 12 bases between the germline ends. CDR3 bases: TGCGCCAGCAGCCTTTCAACAATGTACGAGCAGTACTTC. Its protein product is CASSLSTMYEQYF. The entire variable domain, with the rest obtained from reference TRBV5-1 and TRBJ2-7, is as follows: KAGVTQTPRYLIKTRGQQVTLSCSPISGHRSVSWYQQTPGQGLQFLFEYFSETQRNKGNFPGRFSGRQFSNSRSEMNVSTLELGDSALYLCASSLSTMYEQYFGPGTRLTVT.

This chain links TRBV2 with TRBJ1-2, with 9 positions matching TRBD1. Germline V CDR1 and CDR2: SNHLY, FYNNEI. J gave up 8 bases and V 3 bases, and 13 bases lay outside the gene matches. This CDR3 has 16 residues. The CDR3 reads CASSDFGVRTGEGYTF. The CDR3 region has the DNA TGTGCCAGCAGTGATTTCGGGGTTAGGACAGGGGAAGGCTACACCTTC. Full variable domain (outside the CDR3, taken from reference TRBV2 and TRBJ1-2): EPEVTQTPSHQVTQMGQEVILRCVPISNHLYFYWYRQILGQKVEFLVSFYNNEISEKSEIFDDQFSVERPDGSNFTLKIRSTKLEDSAMYFCASSDFGVRTGEGYTFGSGTRLTVV.

This rearrangement joins TRBV7-2 to TRBJ2-3; 14 nucleotides match TRBD2. The CDR3 contains 19 residues. V lost 4 bases to trimming and J lost 3 bases; unmatched junction nucleotides: 12. The germline CDR1 and CDR2 sequences are SGHTA and FQGNSA. The CDR3 loop is CASSSRGGLAGERTDTQYF. The CDR3 DNA is TGTGCCAGCAGCTCAAGGGGGGGACTAGCGGGAGAGAGAACAGATACGCAGTATTTT.

The CDR3 protein is CASSPGTRIDEQFF. DNA for the CDR3: TGCGCCAGCAGCCCCGGGACTAGGATTGATGAGCAGTTCTTC. This chain connects TRBV10-1 to TRBJ2-1, with 8 bases identical to TRBD2. Germline assignment: CDR1 WNHNN and CDR2 SYGVQD (reference sequence). V trimming: 6 bases; J trimming: 8 bases; junction bases outside the gene matches: 9. This CDR3 comprises 14 residues.

This chain uses TRBV10-3 with TRBJ1-5; possible D gene TRBD1, 5 bases. The length of the CDR3 is 14 residues. Germline CDR1 ENHRY, CDR2 SYGVKD. Trimming removed 3 bases from V and 0 bases from J, with 6 bases in between. CDR3 coding DNA: TGTGCCATCAGTGATCAGGGTAGCAATCAGCCCCAGCATTTT. Translated: CAISDQGSNQPQHF.

The chain carries TRBV11-3 and TRBJ2-7; 9 bases match TRBD1. With 5 bases clipped from V and 2 bases from J, the junction kept 7 bases outside the gene matches. CDR3 length equals 15 residues. Germline assignment: CDR1 SGHNT and CDR2 YENEEA. The CDR3 DNA is TGTGCCAGCAGCCCAGGACAGGGGAGGCCCTACGAGCAGTACTTC. Protein: CASSPGQGRPYEQYF.